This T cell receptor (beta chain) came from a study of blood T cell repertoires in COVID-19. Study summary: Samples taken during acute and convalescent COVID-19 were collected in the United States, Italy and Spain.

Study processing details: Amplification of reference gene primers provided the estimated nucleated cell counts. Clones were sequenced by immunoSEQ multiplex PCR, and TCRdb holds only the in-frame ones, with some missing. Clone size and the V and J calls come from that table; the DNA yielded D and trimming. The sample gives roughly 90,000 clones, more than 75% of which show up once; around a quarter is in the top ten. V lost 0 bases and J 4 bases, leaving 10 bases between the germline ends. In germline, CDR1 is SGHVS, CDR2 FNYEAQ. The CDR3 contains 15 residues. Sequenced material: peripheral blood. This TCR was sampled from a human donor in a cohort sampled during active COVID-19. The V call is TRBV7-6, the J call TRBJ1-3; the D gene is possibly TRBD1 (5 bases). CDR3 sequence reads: CASSLASGAGNTIYF. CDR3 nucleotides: TGTGCCAGCAGCTTAGCGAGCGGGGCCGGAAACACCATATATTTT. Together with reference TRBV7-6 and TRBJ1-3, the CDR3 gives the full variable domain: GAGVSQSPRYKVTKRGQDVALRCDPISGHVSLYWYRQALGQGPEFLTYFNYEAQQDKSGLPNDRFSAERPEGSISTLTIQRTEQRDSAMYRCASSLASGAGNTIYFGEGSWLTVV.